The clone carrying this T cell receptor beta chain was recorded at least ten times. The antigen is unknown. The time point: longitudinal time-point 3. This specimen comes from a study of neurological immune-mediated disorders. At the level of the study: The study included about 35 multiple sclerosis patients, around 31 relapsing-remitting and 3 secondary progressive. Study-wide results and caveats: When the repertoires were grouped phylogenetically, those of 18 of the 34 multiple sclerosis patients came together in a single cluster of related CDR3 sequences, which points to a possible repertoire-level signature. HTLV-1-associated myelopathy displayed the greatest TCR clonal expansion, and multiple sclerosis exhibited the smallest, lower than that of healthy controls.

The method for making cDNA was 5'RACE, and it used 10-nucleotide random UMIs. TCRdb used MiXCR to reprocess the 5' RACE reads, holding one entry per CDR3 protein. The sample contains approximately 84,000 distinct CDR3 sequences, approximately 4.3% of which appear only once. V was clipped by 3 bases and J by 4 bases; unmatched bases: 2. The CDR3 runs to 14 residues. Germline CDR1 LGHDT, CDR2 YNNKEL (reference sequence). This clonotype was obtained from a woman in her sixties or seventies with multiple sclerosis. J is TRBJ1-2 and V is TRBV3-1; 10 bases fit TRBD1. Sequencing input: PBMCs. The CDR3 nucleotides are TGTGCCAGCAGCCACCGGACAGGGGGCTATGGCTACACCTTC. This encodes CASSHRTGGYGYTF. Supplemented by reference TRBV3-1 and TRBJ1-2, the full variable domain reads DTAVSQTPKYLVTQMGNDKSIKCEQNLGHDTMYWYKQDSKKFLKIMFSYNNKELIINETVPNRFSPKSPDKAHLNLHINSLELGDSAVYFCASSHRTGGYGYTFGSGTRLTVV.